This T cell receptor beta chain emerged from a study of read filtering for tumor transcriptome and immune sequencing. About the research overall: Patients were some 16 male and about 15 female, mean age approximately 70 years, range roughly 47 to 85.

In this sample, this clonotype turned up many times. Molecular barcoded adaptors covering alpha/delta and beta/gamma chains were used on approximately 400 ng RNA. One entry per CDR3 protein results from TCRdb running MiXCR on the reads. Here the sample spans approximately 93,000 distinct CDR3 sequences, about 22% being singletons. The source of this sequence is a donor over 35 with multiple myeloma. Source material: a population of CD138-negative cells sorted from bone marrow.

This chain's CDR3 is CASSLAGAVTEAFF. Here the CDR3 DNA reads TGTGCCAGCAGCTTGGCGGGGGCGGTGACTGAAGCTTTCTTT. V gene TRBV11-2 combines with J gene TRBJ1-1; possibly TRBD1 for D (6 bases). V was pared by 3 bases and J by 5 bases, with 13 bases between. The germline V gene encodes CDR1 SGHAT and CDR2 FQNNGV. The CDR3 totals 14 residues.